Listed here are 2 T cell receptor beta chains from one sample, sequenced in a study of shared clonotypes between healthy human individuals. TCRdb's table, derived via immunoSEQ multiplex PCR, lists solely in-frame clones and lacks some. The sample shows under 700,000 clones, 85% to 95% of them seen only once. Cells designated naive CD8 were CD45RO-negative and were positively selected for CCR7, with terminally differentiated effector memory CD45RA+ cells excluded. The sequenced sample consisted of naive CD8+ T cells sorted from blood. These receptors were collected from a woman aged 25 to 39 in good health.

The chain links TRBV7-9 to TRBJ2-1; D is ambiguous. The CDR3 is 11 amino acids. Trimming removed 2 bases from V and 8 bases from J, with 4 bases in between. CDR1 and CDR2 from the germline V gene are SEHNR and FQNEAQ (reference sequence). The CDR3 DNA is TGTGCCAGCAGCTTACCGGATGAGCAGTTCTTC. It encodes CASSLPDEQFF.

The chain combines TRBV27 with TRBJ1-5; D uncertain. V lost 9 bases and J lost 0, with 3 bases in between. This CDR3 comprises 11 residues. Germline CDR1 and CDR2: MNHEY and SMNVEV (reference sequence). The CDR3 nucleotides are TGTGCCAGGGGTAGCAATCAGCCCCAGCATTTT. Amino acid sequence: CARGSNQPQHF.